The following is a T cell receptor (beta chain) sequence with its context. Its specificity is unknown. The data were obtained in a study of T cell responses to AZD1222 COVID-19 vaccine. General study points: Spike-specific TCR breadth and depth were elevated following two AZD1222 doses. Seropositivity was recorded at baseline in only 6 or 7 AZD1222 recipients. Variant regions that are unmutated are reportedly the target of nearly half of spike-specific TCRs.

Germline loops: CDR1 MNHEY, CDR2 SVGAGI. CDR3 length: 16 residues. V was cut by 0 bases and J by 1 base, with 12 bases left in between. Sequencing used immunoSEQ multiplex PCR; TCRdb keeps in-frame clones, though not all of them. The sample has 150,000 to 200,000 clones, around 94% seen once; the top ten hold roughly 5.5%. This TCR derives from an adult who received the AZD1222 COVID-19 vaccine. The V and J genes are TRBV6-5 and TRBJ1-1; the D is unclear. The sequenced sample was peripheral blood, obtained 28 days after the second AZD1222 dose. For the CDR3, the DNA is TGTGCCAGCAGTTACTCCCCTGTGACGGAGAACACTGAAGCTTTCTTT. It encodes CASSYSPVTENTEAFF.